This T cell receptor (beta chain) was captured by sequencing in a study of blood T cell repertoires in COVID-19. The germline V and J ends were trimmed by 6 bases and 5 bases, with 17 bases remaining between them. The CDR3 runs to 15 residues. Germline CDR1 is MDHEN and CDR2 is SYDVKM. Authors' processing steps: Amplified reference gene primers provided the basis for estimating nucleated cell counts. Method: immunoSEQ multiplex PCR; TCRdb's copy keeps in-frame clones and lacks some. Clonal size and the V and J genes are those of that table, whereas D and trimming came from the DNA. The sample shows some 31,000 clones, approximately 93% of them seen only once.

Material: peripheral blood. The receptor comes from a human donor in a cohort sampled during active COVID-19. V gene TRBV28 combines with J gene TRBJ2-1; maybe TRBD2 (6 bases). This CDR3 reads CASSPPRGTDNEQFF. In DNA form, the CDR3 reads TGTGCCAGCAGCCCTCCTCGGGGGACTGACAATGAGCAGTTCTTC.